This T cell receptor beta chain was recovered during a study of OX40 agonist ivuxolimab in advanced cancers. Whole-study context: Every 2 weeks, patients got intravenous ivuxolimab at one of six dose levels (0.01-10 mg/kg).

General study points: Some nonresponders additionally presented with little normalized T-cell clonal expansion. CD8+ T cells averaged more expanded clones than CD4+. No antigen was identified for the clonally expanded peripheral T cells.

Note on this clone: What it binds is unknown.

This table comes from immunoSEQ multiplex PCR, and its TCRdb copy is limited to in-frame clones, with some not included. The repertoire includes fewer than 95,000 clones, around 90% of them detected once, and 0.81% sits in the top ten. V lost 8 bases to trimming and J lost 5 bases; unmatched junction nucleotides: 9. There are 14 residues in the CDR3. Germline V gene sequence: CDR1 SGHVS, CDR2 FQNEAQ. The sequencing here drew on CD4+ or CD8+ T cells sorted from blood, taken in a trial of the OX40 agonist ivuxolimab. The receptor's source is an adult with an advanced solid tumor such as melanoma, head and neck, liver or kidney cancer. The V call is TRBV7-8, the J call TRBJ2-1; 7 bases fit TRBD2. DNA for the CDR3: TGTGCCAGCTGGGGGGAGGGCGTAAACAATGAGCAGTTCTTC. This sequence encodes CASWGEGVNNEQFF.